Each of the 8 T cell receptor beta chains below was sequenced from the same sample in a study of cytomegalovirus exposure and HLA in healthy donors. PCR employed 60 Vbeta and 13 Jbeta primers. Method: immunoSEQ multiplex PCR; TCRdb's copy keeps in-frame clones and lacks some. The repertoire holds 90,000 to 100,000 clones, 70% to 80% seen once, with over 15% in the top ten. Sequenced: PBMCs. These receptors were collected from a man aged 55 to 70 in good health and CMV-seropositive.

The sample holds a few counts of this clone. The gene calls are TRBV6-5 and TRBJ2-7, with 9 bases aligning to TRBD1. With 8 bases clipped from V and 2 bases from J, the junction kept 7 bases outside the gene matches. The CDR3 has 14 amino acids. The V gene's germline CDR1 is MNHEY and CDR2 SVGAGI. For the CDR3, the DNA is TGTGCCAGCGGGGGAACAGGGGGCGCCTACGAGCAGTACTTC. Translation gives CASGGTGGAYEQYF.

This chain uses TRBV7-2 with TRBJ2-2; the match to TRBD2 covers 13 bases. The CDR3 extends over 16 amino acids. The V gene's germline CDR1 is SGHTA and CDR2 FQGNSA. V lost 5 bases, J lost 6 bases, and 6 bases stayed unmatched. CDR3 DNA sequence: TGTGCCAGCAGCATGGGACTAGCGGGGATCTCCGGGGAGCTGTTTTTT. This translates into CASSMGLAGISGELFF.

The CDR3 DNA follows: TGTGCCAGCAGCGAGGGCAGGGGGCAGCGCGAGCAGTACTTC. Translation: CASSEGRGQREQYF. The rearrangement uses TRBV2 and TRBJ2-7; 8 positions match TRBD1. J was trimmed by 6 bases and V by 6 bases; bases with no gene match: 10. Germline CDR1 is SNHLY and CDR2 is FYNNEI. The CDR3 spans 14 residues.

The chain combines TRBV7-9 with TRBJ2-2; D is unclear. Germline CDR1 reads SEHNR; CDR2 reads FQNEAQ (reference sequence). The CDR3 extends over 13 amino acids. V was shortened by 3 bases and J by 4 bases, with 6 bases between the two germline ends. The chain's CDR3 is CASSLYSTGELFF. Here the CDR3 DNA reads TGTGCCAGCAGCTTGTATAGCACCGGGGAGCTGTTTTTT. The full variable domain, with the rest looked up from reference TRBV7-9 and TRBJ2-2, is DTGVSQNPRHKITKRGQNVTFRCDPISEHNRLYWYRQTLGQGPEFLTYFQNEAQLEKSRLLSDRFSAERPKGSFSTLEIQRTEQGDSAMYLCASSLYSTGELFFGEGSRLTVL.

This clone is a singleton in its sample. The chain employs TRBV6-1 and TRBJ1-3; no definite D call. The germline CDR1 and CDR2 sequences are MNHNS and SASEGT. V lost 2 bases, J lost 0 bases, and 17 bases lay in between. CDR3 length: 18 residues. The CDR3 DNA reads as TGTGCCAGCAGTGAAACCCACAGACGGATTAACTCTGGAAACACCATATATTTT. This sequence encodes CASSETHRRINSGNTIYF.

This chain joins TRBV30 and TRBJ1-2, with D uncertain. The ends were cut back, 6 bases at V and 1 base at J, with 12 bases in the middle. CDR3 length: 13 residues. Looked up from germline, CDR1 is GTSNPN and CDR2 is SVGIG (reference sequence). CDR3 in amino acids: CACLPQVNYGYTF. CDR3 DNA sequence: TGTGCCTGTCTTCCCCAGGTTAACTATGGCTACACCTTC.

The V and J genes are TRBV6-5 and TRBJ2-7; possible D gene TRBD1, 5 bases. Deletions cut 2 bases from V and 2 bases from J, with 16 bases between. Germline V gene lookup returns CDR1 MNHEY and CDR2 SVGAGI. The CDR3 runs 16 residues. DNA of the CDR3: TGTGCCAGCAGTTACCGTCAGGCAGGGCAGCCCTACGAGCAGTACTTC. It is translated as CASSYRQAGQPYEQYF.

The genes are TRBV18 and TRBJ1-2, with TRBD1 as a possible D gene (6 bases). The CDR3 spans 13 residues. Trimming pared 6 bases from V and 4 bases from J, leaving 12 bases between. Germline V CDR1 and CDR2: KGHSH, LQKENI. In nucleotides, the CDR3 is TGTGCCAGCTCTCTAGGACAGTCCTATGGCTACACCTTC. Translating gives CASSLGQSYGYTF.